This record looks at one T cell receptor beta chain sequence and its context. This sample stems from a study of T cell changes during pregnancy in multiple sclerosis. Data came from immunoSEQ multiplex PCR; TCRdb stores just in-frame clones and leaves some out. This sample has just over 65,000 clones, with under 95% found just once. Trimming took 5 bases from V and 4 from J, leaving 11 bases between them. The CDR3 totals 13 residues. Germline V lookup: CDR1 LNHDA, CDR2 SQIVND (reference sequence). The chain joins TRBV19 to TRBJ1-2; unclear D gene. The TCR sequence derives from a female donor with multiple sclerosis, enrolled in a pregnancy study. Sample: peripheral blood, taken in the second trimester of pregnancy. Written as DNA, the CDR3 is TGTGCCAGTAGTCCTACCCCAACCTATGGCTACACCTTC. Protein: CASSPTPTYGYTF.